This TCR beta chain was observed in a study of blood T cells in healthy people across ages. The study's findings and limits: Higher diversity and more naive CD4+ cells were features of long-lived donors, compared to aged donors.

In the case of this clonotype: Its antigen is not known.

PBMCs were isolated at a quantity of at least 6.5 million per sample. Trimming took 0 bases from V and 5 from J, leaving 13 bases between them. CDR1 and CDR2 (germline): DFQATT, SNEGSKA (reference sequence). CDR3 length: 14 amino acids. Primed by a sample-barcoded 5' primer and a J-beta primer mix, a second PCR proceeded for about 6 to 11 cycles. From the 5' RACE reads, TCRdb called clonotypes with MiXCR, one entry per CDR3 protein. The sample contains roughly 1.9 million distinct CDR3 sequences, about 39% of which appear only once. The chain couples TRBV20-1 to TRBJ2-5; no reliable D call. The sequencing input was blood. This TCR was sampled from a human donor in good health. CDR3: CSARDSYSAETQYF. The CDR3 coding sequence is TGCAGTGCTAGAGATAGTTATTCGGCGGAGACCCAGTACTTC.